This T cell receptor beta chain was sequenced during a study of OX40 agonist ivuxolimab in advanced cancers. CDR3 length equals 18 residues. Per germline, CDR1 SGHTS and CDR2 YDEGEE. With 2 bases clipped from V and 0 bases from J, the junction kept 7 bases outside the gene matches. This clone was observed a single time. The data were produced by immunoSEQ multiplex PCR, yet TCRdb's version contains in-frame clones alone and is incomplete. The sample carries 95,000 to 150,000 clones, 75% to 90% recorded once. This specimen was CD4+ or CD8+ T cells sorted from blood, taken in a trial of the OX40 agonist ivuxolimab. This clonotype originated in an adult with an advanced solid tumor such as melanoma, head and neck, liver or kidney cancer. V and J are TRBV5-8 and TRBJ2-3; TRBD2 matches 12 bases. Here the CDR3 reads CASSLGTSGGPSTDTQYF. The CDR3 bases are TGTGCCAGCAGCTTAGGAACTAGCGGGGGGCCTAGCACAGATACGCAGTATTTT.